The 17 T cell receptor beta chains given below trace back to one sample, sequenced in a study of beta chain features in type 1 diabetes. Isolated RNA was reverse transcribed in full, so expressed TCRB transcripts were sequenced. Sequencing was performed with immunoSEQ multiplex PCR; in TCRdb, only in-frame clones are kept and a portion is missing. In the table there are around 300,000 clones, 11% of which are singletons. The specimen sequenced was naive CD4+ T cells from blood. The receptors originated from a woman between 25 and 40 years old in good health.

Comments on this clone: Relative to the germline gene, one junction end is altered; a read error may explain this. The CDR3 loop is CASSLYGRGTGELFF. The CDR3 DNA is TGTGCTAGCAGCTTGTACGGGAGAGGCACCGGGGAGCTGTTTTTT. This sequence joins TRBV7-7 and TRBJ2-2, with D maybe TRBD2 (6 bases). CDR3 length: 15 residues. Germline loops: CDR1 SSHAT, CDR2 FNYEAQ (reference sequence).

This clone was seen only a few times. The chain couples TRBV5-1 to TRBJ2-2; possible D gene TRBD2, 5 bases. V lost 4 bases, J lost 6 bases, and 10 bases lay in between. The CDR3 is 13 amino acids. Per the germline V gene, CDR1 is SGHRS and CDR2 is YFSETQ. The CDR3 bases are TGCGCCAGCAGCCCCCGGAGGTCCGGGGAGCTGTTTTTT. The encoded protein is CASSPRRSGELFF.

The gene calls are TRBV30 and TRBJ2-7; tentatively, D is TRBD2 (6 bases). The CDR3 sequence is 12 residues long. V lost 5 bases to trimming and J lost 0 bases, with 8 bases between them. The germline V gene encodes CDR1 GTSNPN and CDR2 SVGIG (reference sequence). CDR3 bases: TGTGCCTGGGGGAGGCTCTCCTACGAGCAGTACTTC. This gives the protein CAWGRLSYEQYF.

The DNA of the CDR3 is TGCGCCAGCAGCTCCCGACTAGCGGGTGGGGTAGGAGGGGCCAACGTCCTGACTTTC. Protein: CASSSRLAGGVGGANVLTF. This sequence joins TRBV5-1 and TRBJ2-6; 10 nucleotides align to TRBD2. With V trimmed by 3 bases and J by 4 bases, 13 bases remained unmatched. Per the germline V gene, CDR1 is SGHRS and CDR2 is YFSETQ. There are 19 residues in the CDR3.

This chain links TRBV20-1 with TRBJ2-7; possible D gene TRBD1, 5 bases. This CDR3 is 11 amino acids long. From germline, CDR1 is DFQATT and CDR2 SNEGSKA (reference sequence). Deletions cut 5 bases from V and 1 base from J, with 6 bases between. This CDR3 reads CSAQGSYEQYF. In DNA, the CDR3 is TGCAGTGCTCAGGGTTCCTACGAGCAGTACTTC.

The CDR3 region is CASSLSGRAKNIQYF. Written as DNA, the CDR3 is TGTGCCAGCAGTCTTAGCGGGAGGGCCAAAAACATTCAGTACTTC. The chain couples TRBV5-4 to TRBJ2-4, with TRBD2 identical over 10 bases. J lost 1 base, V lost 5 bases, and 3 bases had no gene match. This CDR3 is 15 amino acids long. CDR1 is SGHNT, CDR2 YYREEE, per germline (reference sequence). Using reference TRBV5-4 and TRBJ2-4 for the parts outside the CDR3, the full variable domain is ETGVTQSPTHLIKTRGQQVTLRCSSQSGHNTVSWYQQALGQGPQFIFQYYREEENGRGNFPPRFSGLQFPNYSSELNVNALELDDSALYLCASSLSGRAKNIQYFGAGTRLSVL.

A few counts support this clone. The rearrangement uses TRBV6-5 and TRBJ2-5; D possibly matches TRBD1 or TRBD2 (5 bases each). The end of the DNA is better explained by TRBJ2-7, so the J call may be wrong. Looked up from germline, CDR1 is MNHEY and CDR2 is SVGAGI. The CDR3 covers 14 residues. CDR3 coding DNA: TGTGCCAGCAGTTACGATGGGGGCTCCTACGAGCAGTACTTC. Protein product: CASSYDGGSYEQYF.

In its sample, this clone was seen a few times. The J gene is TRBJ2-2, the V gene TRBV28; 8 positions match TRBD1. This CDR3 contains 14 residues. The germline V gene encodes CDR1 MDHEN and CDR2 SYDVKM. J was trimmed by 3 bases and V by 4 bases; bases with no gene match: 1. CDR3 sequence (DNA): TGTGCCAGCAGTTGGACAGGGCACACCGGGGAGCTGTTTTTT. This gives the protein CASSWTGHTGELFF.

The rearrangement joins TRBV29-1 to TRBJ2-5; no reliable D call. The CDR3 is made up of 13 amino acids. Trimming took 5 bases from V and 1 from J, leaving 11 bases between them. CDR1 is SQVTM and CDR2 is ANQGSEA in the germline V gene. CDR3 DNA sequence: TGCAGCGTTAAAACACAGCTCCAAGAGACCCAGTACTTC. Residues: CSVKTQLQETQYF.

This clone was counted between two and nine times. This rearrangement joins TRBV7-8 to TRBJ2-1, with 10 bases lining up with TRBD2. The CDR3 extends over 16 amino acids. Germline loops: CDR1 SGHVS, CDR2 FQNEAQ. J gave up 6 bases and V 1 base, and 6 bases lay outside the gene matches. CDR3 DNA: TGTGCCAGCAGCTTAGGGGCACTAGCGGGACCCAATGAGCAGTTCTTC. It is translated as CASSLGALAGPNEQFF. Together with reference TRBV7-8 and TRBJ2-1, the CDR3 gives the full variable domain: GAGVSQSPRYKVAKRGQDVALRCDPISGHVSLFWYQQALGQGPEFLTYFQNEAQLDKSGLPSDRFFAERPEGSVSTLKIQRTQQEDSAVYLCASSLGALAGPNEQFFGPGTRLTVL.

The rearrangement uses TRBV28 and TRBJ2-6; maybe TRBD1 (6 bases). Per germline, CDR1 MDHEN and CDR2 SYDVKM. CDR3 length equals 15 residues. Trimming cost V 6 bases and J 2 bases, with 11 bases left between them. The CDR3 DNA reads TGTGCCAGCAGGCCAACAGGGACTGGGGCCAACGTCCTGACTTTC. Translated, it gives CASRPTGTGANVLTF.

The CDR3 sequence is CASSPPGEQGVHEQYF. The DNA of the CDR3 is TGTGCCAGCTCACCACCAGGCGAACAGGGGGTCCACGAGCAGTACTTC. The chain joins TRBV18 to TRBJ2-7; 8 bases line up with TRBD1. This CDR3 spans 16 amino acids. Germline-derived CDR1 and CDR2 are KGHSH and LQKENI. The J segment lost 5 bases and the V segment lost 0 bases, leaving 9 bases of the junction unmatched.

The chain joins TRBV6-1 to TRBJ1-5; TRBD1 is a possible D gene (6 bases). Trimming removed 4 bases from V and 7 bases from J, with 11 bases in between. CDR1 and CDR2 from the germline V gene are MNHNS and SASEGT. CDR3 length: 13 residues. The CDR3 coding sequence is TGTGCCAGCAGTGCCCCCGGACAGCAGCCCCAGCATTTT. Its protein is CASSAPGQQPQHF.

This clone appeared a few times. The chain joins TRBV28 to TRBJ2-1, with 10 bases that match TRBD2. The CDR3 is 19 amino acids. Germline V CDR1 and CDR2: MDHEN, SYDVKM. Trimming at V came to 2 bases and at J to 1 base, leaving 11 bases not matched to a gene. CDR3 sequence (DNA): TGTGCCAGCAGTTTAAAGGGTAGCGGGAGGTTTACTTCCTACAATGAGCAGTTCTTC. Translating it yields CASSLKGSGRFTSYNEQFF.

The V and J genes are TRBV7-9 and TRBJ2-1; maybe TRBD2 (6 bases). Trimming shortened V by 5 bases and J by 8 bases, and 13 bases separated the two germline ends. The CDR3 contains 13 residues. Looked up from germline, CDR1 is SEHNR and CDR2 is FQNEAQ (reference sequence). The CDR3 DNA sequence: TGTGCCAGCAGCCCCCCTGGGGGGTATGAGCAGTTCTTC. This translates into CASSPPGGYEQFF. Variable domain in full (rest from reference TRBV7-9 and TRBJ2-1): DTGVSQNPRHKITKRGQNVTFRCDPISEHNRLYWYRQTLGQGPEFLTYFQNEAQLEKSRLLSDRFSAERPKGSFSTLEIQRTEQGDSAMYLCASSPPGGYEQFFGPGTRLTVL.

This clone has just a few counts. J is TRBJ2-1 and V is TRBV7-2; 12 positions agree with TRBD2. Trimming at V came to 10 bases and at J to 5 bases, leaving 9 bases not matched to a gene. This CDR3 is 15 amino acids long. Per the germline V gene, CDR1 is SGHTA and CDR2 is FQGNSA. The CDR3 nucleotides are TGTGCCACCCACTGGACTAGCGGGAATCACAATGAGCAGTTCTTC. It yields the protein CATHWTSGNHNEQFF.

The chain combines TRBV14 with TRBJ1-1, with D perhaps TRBD1 (6 bases). Germline CDR1 reads SGHDN; CDR2 reads FVKESK. Deletions cut 5 bases from V and 0 bases from J, with 7 bases between. The CDR3 covers 13 residues. CDR3 protein: CASSGGVNTEAFF. The CDR3 region has the DNA TGTGCCAGCAGCGGGGGCGTGAACACTGAAGCTTTCTTT.